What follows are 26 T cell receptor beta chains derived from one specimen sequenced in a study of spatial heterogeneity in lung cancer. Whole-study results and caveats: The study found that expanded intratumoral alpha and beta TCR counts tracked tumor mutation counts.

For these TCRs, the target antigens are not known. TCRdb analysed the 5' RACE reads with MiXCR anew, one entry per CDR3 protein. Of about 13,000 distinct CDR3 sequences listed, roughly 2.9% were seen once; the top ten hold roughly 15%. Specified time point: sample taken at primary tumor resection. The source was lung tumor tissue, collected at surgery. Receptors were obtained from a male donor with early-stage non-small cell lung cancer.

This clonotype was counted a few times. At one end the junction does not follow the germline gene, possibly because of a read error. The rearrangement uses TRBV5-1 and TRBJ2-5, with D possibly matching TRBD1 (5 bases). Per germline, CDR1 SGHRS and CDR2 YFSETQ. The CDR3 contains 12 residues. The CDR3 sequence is CASRVVGETQYF. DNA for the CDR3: TGCGCTAGCAGGGTAGTCGGAGAGACCCAGTACTTC. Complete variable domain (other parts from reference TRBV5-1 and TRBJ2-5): KAGVTQTPRYLIKTRGQQVTLSCSPISGHRSVSWYQQTPGQGLQFLFEYFSETQRNKGNFPGRFSGRQFSNSRSEMNVSTLELGDSALYLCASRVVGETQYFGPGTRLLVL.

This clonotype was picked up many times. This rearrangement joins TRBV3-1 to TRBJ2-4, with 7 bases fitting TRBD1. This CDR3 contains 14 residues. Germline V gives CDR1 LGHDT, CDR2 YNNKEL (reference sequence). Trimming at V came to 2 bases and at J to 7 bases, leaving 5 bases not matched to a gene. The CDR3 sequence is CASSQTGARNIQYF. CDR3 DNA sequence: TGTGCCAGCAGCCAAACAGGGGCGAGGAACATTCAGTACTTC. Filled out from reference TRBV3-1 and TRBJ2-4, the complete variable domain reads DTAVSQTPKYLVTQMGNDKSIKCEQNLGHDTMYWYKQDSKKFLKIMFSYNNKELIINETVPNRFSPKSPDKAHLNLHINSLELGDSAVYFCASSQTGARNIQYFGAGTRLSVL.

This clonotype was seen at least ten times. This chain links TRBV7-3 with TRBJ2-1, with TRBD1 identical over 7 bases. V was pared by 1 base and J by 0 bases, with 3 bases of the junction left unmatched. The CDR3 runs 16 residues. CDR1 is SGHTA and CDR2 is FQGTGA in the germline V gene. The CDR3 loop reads CASSLRTGVSYNEQFF. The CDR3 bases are TGTGCCAGCAGCTTAAGAACAGGGGTCTCCTACAATGAGCAGTTCTTC.

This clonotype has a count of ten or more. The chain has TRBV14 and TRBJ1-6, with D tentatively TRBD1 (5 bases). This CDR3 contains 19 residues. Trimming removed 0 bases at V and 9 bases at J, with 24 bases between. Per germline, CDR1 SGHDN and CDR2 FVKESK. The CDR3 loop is CASSQDPRRAGLGGSPLHF. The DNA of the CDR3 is TGTGCCAGCAGCCAAGACCCCAGGCGGGCAGGGCTCGGGGGTTCACCCCTCCACTTT.

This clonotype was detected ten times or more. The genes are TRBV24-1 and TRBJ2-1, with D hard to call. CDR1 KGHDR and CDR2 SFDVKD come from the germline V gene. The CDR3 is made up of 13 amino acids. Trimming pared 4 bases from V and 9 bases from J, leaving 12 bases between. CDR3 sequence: CATSESQLVEQFF. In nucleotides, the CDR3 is TGTGCCACCAGTGAATCCCAACTTGTTGAGCAGTTCTTC.

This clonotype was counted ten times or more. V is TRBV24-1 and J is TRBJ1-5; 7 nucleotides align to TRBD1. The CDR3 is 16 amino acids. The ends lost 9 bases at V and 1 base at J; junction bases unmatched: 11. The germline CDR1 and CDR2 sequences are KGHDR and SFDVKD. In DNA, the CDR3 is TGTGCCACCCAGGCCCCGCCAGGGGGGAGCAATCAGCCCCAGCATTTT. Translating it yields CATQAPPGGSNQPQHF.

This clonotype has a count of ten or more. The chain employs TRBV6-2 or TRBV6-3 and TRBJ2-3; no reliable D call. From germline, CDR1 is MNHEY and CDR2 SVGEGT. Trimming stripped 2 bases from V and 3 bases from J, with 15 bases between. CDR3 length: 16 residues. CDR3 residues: CASSYGLEFFTDTQYF. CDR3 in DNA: TGTGCCAGCAGTTACGGGCTCGAGTTCTTTACAGATACGCAGTATTTT.

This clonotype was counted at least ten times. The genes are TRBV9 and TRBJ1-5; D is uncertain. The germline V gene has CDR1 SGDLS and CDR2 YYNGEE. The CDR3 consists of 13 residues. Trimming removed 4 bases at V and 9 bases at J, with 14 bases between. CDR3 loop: CASSRPPDRPQHF. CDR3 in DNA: TGTGCCAGCAGCCGTCCCCCCGATCGGCCCCAGCATTTT.

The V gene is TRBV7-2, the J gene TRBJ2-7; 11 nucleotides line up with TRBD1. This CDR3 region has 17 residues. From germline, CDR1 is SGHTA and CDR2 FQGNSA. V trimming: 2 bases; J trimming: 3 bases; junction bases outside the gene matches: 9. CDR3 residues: CASSLTGIGTGGYEQYF. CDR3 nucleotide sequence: TGTGCCAGCAGCTTAACGGGAATTGGGACAGGGGGCTACGAGCAGTACTTC.

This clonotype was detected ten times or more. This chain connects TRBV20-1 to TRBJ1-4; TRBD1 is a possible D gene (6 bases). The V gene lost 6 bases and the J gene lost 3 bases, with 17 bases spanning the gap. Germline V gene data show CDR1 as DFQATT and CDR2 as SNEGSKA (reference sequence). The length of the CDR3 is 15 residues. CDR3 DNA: TGCAGTGCCCTGGCCACAGGGACTTCTAATGAAAAACTGTTTTTT. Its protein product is CSALATGTSNEKLFF.

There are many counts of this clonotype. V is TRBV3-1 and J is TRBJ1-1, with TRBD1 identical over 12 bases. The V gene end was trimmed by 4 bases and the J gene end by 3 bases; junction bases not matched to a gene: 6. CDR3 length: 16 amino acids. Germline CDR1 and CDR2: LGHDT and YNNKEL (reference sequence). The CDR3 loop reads CASSPGTGGVYTEAFF. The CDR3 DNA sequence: TGTGCCAGCAGCCCCGGGACAGGGGGCGTCTACACTGAAGCTTTCTTT.

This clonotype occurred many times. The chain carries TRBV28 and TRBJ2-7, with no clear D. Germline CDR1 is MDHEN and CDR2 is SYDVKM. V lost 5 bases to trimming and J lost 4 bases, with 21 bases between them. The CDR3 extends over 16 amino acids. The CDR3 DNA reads TGTGCCAGCAGTAGATATAGAACCTCGGCCTTTTACGAGCAGTACTTC. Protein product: CASSRYRTSAFYEQYF. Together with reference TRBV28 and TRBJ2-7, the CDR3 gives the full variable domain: DVKVTQSSRYLVKRTGEKVFLECVQDMDHENMFWYRQDPGLGLRLIYFSYDVKMKEKGDIPEGYSVSREKKERFSLILESASTNQTSMYLCASSRYRTSAFYEQYFGPGTRLTVT.

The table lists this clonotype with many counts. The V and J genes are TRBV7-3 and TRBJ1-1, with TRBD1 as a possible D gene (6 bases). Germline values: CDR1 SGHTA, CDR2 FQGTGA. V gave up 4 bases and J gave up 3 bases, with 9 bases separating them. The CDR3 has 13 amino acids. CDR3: CASSSQGYTEAFF. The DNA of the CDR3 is TGTGCCAGCAGCTCACAGGGATACACTGAAGCTTTCTTT.

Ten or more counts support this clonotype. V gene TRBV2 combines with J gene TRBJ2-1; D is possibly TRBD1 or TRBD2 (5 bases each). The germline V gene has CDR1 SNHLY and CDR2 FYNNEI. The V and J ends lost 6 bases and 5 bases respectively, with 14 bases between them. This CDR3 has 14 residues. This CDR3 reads CASRASGTHNEQFF. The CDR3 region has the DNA TGTGCCAGCAGAGCCTCCGGGACCCACAATGAGCAGTTCTTC.

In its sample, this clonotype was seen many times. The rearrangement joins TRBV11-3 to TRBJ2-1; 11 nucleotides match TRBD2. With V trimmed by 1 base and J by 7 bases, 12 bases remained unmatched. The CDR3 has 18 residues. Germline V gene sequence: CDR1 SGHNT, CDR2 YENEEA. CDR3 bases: TGTGCCAGCAGCTTAGTAAGAGATAGCGGGGGGGCCTGGAATGAGCAGTTCTTC. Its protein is CASSLVRDSGGAWNEQFF.

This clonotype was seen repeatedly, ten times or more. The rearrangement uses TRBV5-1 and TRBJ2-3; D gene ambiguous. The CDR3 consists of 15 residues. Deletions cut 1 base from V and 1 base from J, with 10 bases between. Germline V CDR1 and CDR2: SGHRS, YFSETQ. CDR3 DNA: TGCGCCAGCAGCTTGCGGGTCTCCGGCACAGATACGCAGTATTTT. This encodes CASSLRVSGTDTQYF.

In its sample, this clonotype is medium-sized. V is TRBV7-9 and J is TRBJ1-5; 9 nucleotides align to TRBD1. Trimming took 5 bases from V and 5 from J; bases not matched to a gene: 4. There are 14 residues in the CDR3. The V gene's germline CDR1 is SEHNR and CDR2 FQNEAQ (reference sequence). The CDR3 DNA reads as TGTGCCAGCAGCCCCGGGACAGGGCATCAGCCCCAGCATTTT. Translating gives CASSPGTGHQPQHF.

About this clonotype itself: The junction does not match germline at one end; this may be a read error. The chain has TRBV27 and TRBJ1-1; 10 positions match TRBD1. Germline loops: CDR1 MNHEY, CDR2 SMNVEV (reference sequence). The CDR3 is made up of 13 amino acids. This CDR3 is CASSLGTGVVALF. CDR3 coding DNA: TGTGCCAGCAGTTTAGGGACAGGGGTGGTTGCTCTCTTT.

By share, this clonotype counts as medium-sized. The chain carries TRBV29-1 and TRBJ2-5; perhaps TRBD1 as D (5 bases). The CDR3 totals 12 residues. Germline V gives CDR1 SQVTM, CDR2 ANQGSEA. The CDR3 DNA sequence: TGCTCCTTCGGGCAGGGAAAAGAGACCCAGTACTTC. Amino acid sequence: CSFGQGKETQYF.

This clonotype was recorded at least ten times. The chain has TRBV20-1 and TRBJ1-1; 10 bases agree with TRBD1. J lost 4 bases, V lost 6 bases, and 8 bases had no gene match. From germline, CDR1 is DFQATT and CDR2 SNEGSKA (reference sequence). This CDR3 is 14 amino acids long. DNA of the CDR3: TGCAGTGCGAGCCGGGACAGGGGTGGCACTGAAGCTTTCTTT. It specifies CSASRDRGGTEAFF.

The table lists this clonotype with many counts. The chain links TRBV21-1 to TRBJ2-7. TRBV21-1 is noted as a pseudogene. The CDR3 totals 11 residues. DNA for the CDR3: TGTGCCAGCTTACCATCCTACGAGCAGTACTTC. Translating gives CASLPSYEQYF.

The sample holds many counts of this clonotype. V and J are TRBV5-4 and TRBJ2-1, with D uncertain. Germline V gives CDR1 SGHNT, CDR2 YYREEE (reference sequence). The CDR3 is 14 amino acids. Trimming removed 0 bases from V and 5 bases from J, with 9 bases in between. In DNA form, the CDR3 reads TGTGCCAGCAGCTTGGATAGCAGAAACAATGAGCAGTTCTTC. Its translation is CASSLDSRNNEQFF.

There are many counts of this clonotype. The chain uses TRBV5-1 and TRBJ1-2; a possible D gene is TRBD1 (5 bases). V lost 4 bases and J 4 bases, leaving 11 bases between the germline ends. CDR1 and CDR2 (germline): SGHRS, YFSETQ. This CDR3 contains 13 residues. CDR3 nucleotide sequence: TGCGCCAGCAGCCCTGGGACGGTCTATGGCTACACCTTC. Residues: CASSPGTVYGYTF.

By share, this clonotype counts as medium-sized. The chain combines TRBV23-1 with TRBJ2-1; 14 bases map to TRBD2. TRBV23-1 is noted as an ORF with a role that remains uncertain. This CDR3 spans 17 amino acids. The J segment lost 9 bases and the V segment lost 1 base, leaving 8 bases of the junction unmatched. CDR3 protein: CASSQCTGTSGGCEQFF. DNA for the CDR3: TGCGCCAGCAGTCAATGCACCGGGACTAGCGGGGGTTGTGAGCAGTTCTTC.

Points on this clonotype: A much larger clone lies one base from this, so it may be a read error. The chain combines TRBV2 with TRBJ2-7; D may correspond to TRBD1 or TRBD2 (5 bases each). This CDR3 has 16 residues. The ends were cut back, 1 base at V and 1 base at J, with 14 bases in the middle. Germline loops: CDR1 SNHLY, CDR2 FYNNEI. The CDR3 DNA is TGTGCCAGCAGTGAAGGAGGGGCAGCCAGATCCTACGAGCAGTACTTC. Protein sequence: CASSEGGAARSYEQYF.

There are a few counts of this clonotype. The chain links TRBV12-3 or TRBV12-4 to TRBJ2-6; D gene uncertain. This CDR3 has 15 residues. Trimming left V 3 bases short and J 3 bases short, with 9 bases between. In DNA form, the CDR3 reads TGTGCCAGCAGTTTTTGGGGAAATGGGGCCAACGTCCTGACTTTC. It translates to CASSFWGNGANVLTF.